Reported below is one TCR beta chain. This record belongs to a study of blood T cell repertoires in COVID-19. Looking at the study overall: PBMCs, B-cell-depleted T cells, or T cells provided the cDNA or gDNA that made up the material.

Germline CDR1 is SGHTA and CDR2 is FQGTGA. Trimming took off 3 bases at V and 4 bases at J, with 13 bases between the two ends. This CDR3 spans 14 amino acids. The assay was immunoSEQ multiplex PCR, and TCRdb's table has in-frame clones only and misses some. The data contain fewer than 200,000 clones, over 60% of them singletons. This receptor was taken from a man in his 60s with acute or convalescent COVID-19. This chain links TRBV7-3 with TRBJ2-7; TRBD2 is a possible D gene (6 bases). Sequences were obtained from peripheral blood. The CDR3 here is CASSFGGGKYEQYF. CDR3 nucleotides: TGTGCCAGCAGCTTCGGGGGTGGCAAGTACGAGCAGTACTTC.